Below, 8 T cell receptor beta chains from the same sample are listed, as sequenced in a study of OX40 agonist ivuxolimab in advanced cancers. Generated by immunoSEQ multiplex PCR, the TCRdb table keeps only in-frame clones and is missing some. The table includes about 76,000 clones, approximately 84% detected once. The source material was CD4+ or CD8+ T cells sorted from blood, sampled in a trial of the OX40 agonist ivuxolimab. The receptor set was obtained from an adult with an advanced solid tumor such as melanoma, head and neck, liver or kidney cancer.

The chain is built from TRBV5-4 and TRBJ2-1, with D possibly matching TRBD1 (7 bases). The CDR3 loop spans 15 amino acids. Between the trimmed V and J ends, which lost 3 bases and 6 bases, there was a span of 16 bases. Germline assignment: CDR1 SGHNT and CDR2 YYREEE (reference sequence). Here the CDR3 DNA reads TGTGCCAGCAGCTCCAGGGGGGTTTTTTTCAATGAGCAGTTCTTC. Translating it yields CASSSRGVFFNEQFF.

CDR3 sequence (DNA): TGTGCCAGCAGTTACTCGCCAGGGGCCTCACCCCTCCACTTT. It codes for CASSYSPGASPLHF. The chain carries TRBV6-5 and TRBJ1-6; D might be TRBD1 (6 bases). The CDR3 spans 14 residues. The germline CDR1 and CDR2 sequences are MNHEY and SVGAGI. Trimming took 0 bases from V and 10 from J, leaving 10 bases between them.

The rearrangement joins TRBV4-3 to TRBJ2-1, with 7 bases aligning to TRBD2. The CDR3 consists of 16 residues. J lost 9 bases, V lost 3 bases, and 14 bases had no gene match. The germline gives CDR1 LGHNA, CDR2 YSLEER. The CDR3, as DNA: TGCGCCAGCAGCCATCCCGGGACTACACTGGGGGGTGAGCAGTTCTTC. Its translation is CASSHPGTTLGGEQFF.

The V gene is TRBV6-5, the J gene TRBJ2-5, with 9 positions matching TRBD1. The CDR3 is 15 residues long. Germline lookup yields CDR1 MNHEY and CDR2 SVGAGI. V lost 5 bases and J lost 4; bases outside the gene matches: 8. The chain's CDR3 is CASSHRDRVRETQYF. The CDR3 nucleotides are TGTGCCAGCAGTCACCGGGACAGGGTACGAGAGACCCAGTACTTC.

The V call is TRBV18, the J call TRBJ2-7; 12 bases map to TRBD1. This CDR3 is 15 amino acids long. Trimming took 6 bases from V and 4 from J; bases not matched to a gene: 7. Germline CDR1 KGHSH, CDR2 LQKENI. CDR3 region: CASSPGTGGLYEQYF. The DNA for the CDR3 is TGTGCCAGCTCCCCCGGGACAGGGGGCTTGTACGAGCAGTACTTC.

J is TRBJ2-1 and V is TRBV15, with 7 bases aligning to TRBD1. CDR1 LNHNV and CDR2 YYDKDF come from the germline V gene (reference sequence). V was pared by 5 bases and J by 7 bases, with 8 bases of the junction left unmatched. The CDR3 extends over 14 amino acids. For the CDR3, the DNA is TGTGCCACCAGCTTTAGTCGACAGGGTAATGAGCAGTTCTTC. This encodes CATSFSRQGNEQFF.

This clone was observed once. J is TRBJ2-7 and V is TRBV19, with D possibly being TRBD2 (5 bases). This CDR3 has 14 residues. Germline values: CDR1 LNHDA, CDR2 SQIVND (reference sequence). V shed 3 bases and J shed 4 bases, with 13 bases lying between them. Here the CDR3 DNA reads TGTGCCAGTAGTATCTCGCCGGGAAATTACGAGCAGTACTTC. This gives the protein CASSISPGNYEQYF.

About this clone: This specimen includes other DNA sequences encoding the same CDR3. The chain links TRBV6-6 to TRBJ1-3; no clear D gene. Deletions cut 7 bases from V and 4 bases from J, with 5 bases between. The germline V gene has CDR1 MNHNY and CDR2 SVGAGI (reference sequence). CDR3 size: 11 residues. The CDR3 protein is CASIGGNTIYF. The CDR3 DNA reads as TGTGCCAGCATCGGGGGAAACACCATATATTTT.